Below, one T cell receptor beta chain is given with its context. All of the isolated RNA was reverse transcribed, so expressed TCRB transcripts were sequenced. Using immunoSEQ multiplex PCR, the repertoire was profiled, and TCRdb retains in-frame clones only, with some absent. This table has roughly 380,000 clones, roughly a fifth appearing once. The CDR3 covers 15 residues. The V and J ends lost 0 bases and 3 bases respectively, with 13 bases between them. Germline V gene data show CDR1 as SGHRS and CDR2 as YFSETQ. The data were taken from a study of beta chain features in type 1 diabetes. The overall study: Examination spanned around 110 million sorted cells from all samples.

All of the sorted populations showed purity greater than 95%. The chain joins TRBV5-1 to TRBJ2-7; D is unresolved. The specimen sequenced was naive CD4+ T cells from blood. The TCR was taken from a woman aged 18-29 years in good health. The CDR3 sequence: CASSLAPAGNYEQYF. CDR3 DNA: TGCGCCAGCAGCTTGGCCCCGGCAGGAAACTACGAGCAGTACTTC.